This T cell receptor beta chain originates from a study of T cells in Graves' hyperthyroidism and ophthalmopathy. Germline loops: CDR1 LNHDA, CDR2 SQIVND (reference sequence). The CDR3 is 15 residues long. Trimming at V came to 7 bases and at J to 6 bases, leaving 11 bases not matched to a gene. The table lists this clonotype with a few counts. Researchers amplified the TCR beta CDR3 regions from RNA transcripts. The HTBI primer set served for first-round RT-PCR of the TCR CDR3. One entry per CDR3 protein, called by TCRdb with MiXCR from the multiplex PCR reads. The repertoire holds approximately 330,000 distinct CDR3 sequences, with roughly an eighth as singletons.

This TCR was sampled from a middle-aged woman with Graves' ophthalmopathy. Sequencing was done on a sample of blood. The rearrangement uses TRBV19 and TRBJ1-5; the match to TRBD1 covers 8 bases. The CDR3 DNA reads as TGTGCCAGTACCCAACAGGGGGAGTTTGGTCAGCCCCAGCATTTT. This encodes CASTQQGEFGQPQHF.